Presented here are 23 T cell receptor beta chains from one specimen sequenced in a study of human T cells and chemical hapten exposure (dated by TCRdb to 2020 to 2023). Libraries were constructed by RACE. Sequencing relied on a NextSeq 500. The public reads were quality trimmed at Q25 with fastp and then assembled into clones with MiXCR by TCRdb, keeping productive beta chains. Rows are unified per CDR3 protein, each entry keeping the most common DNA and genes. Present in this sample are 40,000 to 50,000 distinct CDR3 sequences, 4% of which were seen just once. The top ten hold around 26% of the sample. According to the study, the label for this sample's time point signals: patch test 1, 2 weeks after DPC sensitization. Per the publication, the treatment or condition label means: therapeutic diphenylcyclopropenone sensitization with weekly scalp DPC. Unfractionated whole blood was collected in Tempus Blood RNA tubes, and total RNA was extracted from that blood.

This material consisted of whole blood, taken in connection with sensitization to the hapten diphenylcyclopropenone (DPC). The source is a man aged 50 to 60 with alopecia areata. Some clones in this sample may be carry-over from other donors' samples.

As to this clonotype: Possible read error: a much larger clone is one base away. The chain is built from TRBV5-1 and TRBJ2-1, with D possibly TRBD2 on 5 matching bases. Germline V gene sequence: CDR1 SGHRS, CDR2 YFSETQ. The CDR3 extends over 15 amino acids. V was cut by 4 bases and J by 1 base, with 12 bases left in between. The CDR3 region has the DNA TGCGCCAGCAGCACCAGCGGAACGTCCTACAATGAGCAGTTCTTC. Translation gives CASSTSGTSYNEQFF. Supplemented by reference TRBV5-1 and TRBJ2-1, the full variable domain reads KAGVTQTPRYLIKTRGQQVTLSCSPISGHRSVSWYQQTPGQGLQFLFEYFSETQRNKGNFPGRFSGRQFSNSRSEMNVSTLELGDSALYLCASSTSGTSYNEQFFGPGTRLTVL.

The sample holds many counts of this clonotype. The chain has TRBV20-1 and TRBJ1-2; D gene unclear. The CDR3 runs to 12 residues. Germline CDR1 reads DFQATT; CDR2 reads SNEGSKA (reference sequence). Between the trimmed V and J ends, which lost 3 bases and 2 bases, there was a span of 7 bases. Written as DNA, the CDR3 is TGCAGTGCTAGGCGGCAGAACTATGGCTACACCTTC. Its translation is CSARRQNYGYTF.

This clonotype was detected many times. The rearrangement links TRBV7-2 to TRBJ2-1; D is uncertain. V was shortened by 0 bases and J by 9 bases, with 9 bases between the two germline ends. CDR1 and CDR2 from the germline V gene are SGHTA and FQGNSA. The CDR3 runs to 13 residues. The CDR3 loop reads CASSLAFSGEQFF. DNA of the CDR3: TGTGCCAGCAGCTTAGCTTTTTCTGGTGAGCAGTTCTTC. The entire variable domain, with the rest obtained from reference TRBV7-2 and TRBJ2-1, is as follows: GAGVSQSPSNKVTEKGKDVELRCDPISGHTALYWYRQSLGQGLEFLIYFQGNSAPDKSGLPSDRFSAERTGGSVSTLTIQRTQQEDSAVYLCASSLAFSGEQFFGPGTRLTVL.

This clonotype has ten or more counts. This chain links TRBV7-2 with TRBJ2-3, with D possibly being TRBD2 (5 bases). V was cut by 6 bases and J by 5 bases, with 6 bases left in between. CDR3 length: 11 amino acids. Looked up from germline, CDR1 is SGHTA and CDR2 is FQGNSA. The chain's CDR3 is CASREGDTQYF. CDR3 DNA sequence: TGTGCCAGCAGAGAGGGAGATACGCAGTATTTT.

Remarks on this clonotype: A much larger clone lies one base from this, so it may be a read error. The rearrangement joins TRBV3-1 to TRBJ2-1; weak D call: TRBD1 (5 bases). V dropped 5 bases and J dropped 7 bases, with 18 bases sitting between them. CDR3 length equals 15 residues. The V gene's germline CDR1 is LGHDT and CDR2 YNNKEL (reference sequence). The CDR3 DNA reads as TGTGCCAGCAGCTCAGGGCCGTCAAACGGGAATGAGCAGTTCTTC. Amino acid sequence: CASSSGPSNGNEQFF.

CDR3 sequence reads: CAWRRLAGTSTDTQYF. CDR3 sequence (DNA): TGTGCCTGGCGCCGGCTAGCGGGAACTAGCACAGATACGCAGTATTTT. The chain links TRBV30 to TRBJ2-3; 9 nucleotides agree with TRBD2. The V gene's germline CDR1 is GTSNPN and CDR2 SVGIG (reference sequence). After removal of 5 bases from V and 0 bases from J, the junction contained 9 bases not matched to a gene. The CDR3 covers 16 residues.

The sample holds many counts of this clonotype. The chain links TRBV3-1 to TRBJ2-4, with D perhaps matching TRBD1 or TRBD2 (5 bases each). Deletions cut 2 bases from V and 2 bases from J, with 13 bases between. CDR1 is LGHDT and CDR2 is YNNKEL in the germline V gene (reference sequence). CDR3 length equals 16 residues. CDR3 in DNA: TGTGCCAGCAGCCAATGGGGGACGTCGACCAAAAACATTCAGTACTTC. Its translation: CASSQWGTSTKNIQYF.

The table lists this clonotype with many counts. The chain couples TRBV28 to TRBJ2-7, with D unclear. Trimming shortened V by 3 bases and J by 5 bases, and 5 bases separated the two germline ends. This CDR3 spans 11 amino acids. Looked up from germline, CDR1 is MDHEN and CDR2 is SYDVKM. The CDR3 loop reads CASSLGHEQYF. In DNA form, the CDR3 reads TGTGCCAGCAGTTTGGGCCACGAGCAGTACTTC.

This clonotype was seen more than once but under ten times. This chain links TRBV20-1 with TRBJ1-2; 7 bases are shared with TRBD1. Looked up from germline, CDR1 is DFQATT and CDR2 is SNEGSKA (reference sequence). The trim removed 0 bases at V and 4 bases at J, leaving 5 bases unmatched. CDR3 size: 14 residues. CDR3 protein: CSARDPTGRYGYTF. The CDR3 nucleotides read TGCAGTGCTAGAGACCCGACAGGGCGCTATGGCTACACCTTC.

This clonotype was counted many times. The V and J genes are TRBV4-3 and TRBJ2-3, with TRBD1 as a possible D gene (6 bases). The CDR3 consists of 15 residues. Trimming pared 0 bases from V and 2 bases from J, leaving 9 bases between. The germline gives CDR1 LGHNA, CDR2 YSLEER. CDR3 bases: TGCGCCAGCAGCCAAGACAGGGGTCTCACAGATACGCAGTATTTT. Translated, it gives CASSQDRGLTDTQYF.

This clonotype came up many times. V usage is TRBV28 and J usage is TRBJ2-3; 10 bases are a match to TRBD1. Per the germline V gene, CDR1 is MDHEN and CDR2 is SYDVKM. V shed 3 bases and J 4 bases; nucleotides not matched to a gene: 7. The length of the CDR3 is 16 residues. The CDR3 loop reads CASSLGDRGRPDTQYF. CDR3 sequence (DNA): TGTGCCAGCAGTTTGGGGGACAGGGGCCGCCCAGATACGCAGTATTTT.

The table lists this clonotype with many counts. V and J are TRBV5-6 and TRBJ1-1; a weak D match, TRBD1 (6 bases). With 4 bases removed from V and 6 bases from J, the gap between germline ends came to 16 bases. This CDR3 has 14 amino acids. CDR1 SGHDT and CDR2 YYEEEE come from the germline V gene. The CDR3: CASSLKQGRAEAFF. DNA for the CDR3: TGTGCCAGCAGCCTAAAACAGGGTAGGGCTGAAGCTTTCTTT.

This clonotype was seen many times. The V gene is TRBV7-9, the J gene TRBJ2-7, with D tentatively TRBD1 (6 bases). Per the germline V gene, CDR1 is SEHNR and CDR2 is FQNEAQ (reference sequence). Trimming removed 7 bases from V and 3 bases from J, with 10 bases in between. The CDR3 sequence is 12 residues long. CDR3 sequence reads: CASTQQGYEQYF. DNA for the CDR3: TGTGCCAGCACCCAACAGGGCTACGAGCAGTACTTC.

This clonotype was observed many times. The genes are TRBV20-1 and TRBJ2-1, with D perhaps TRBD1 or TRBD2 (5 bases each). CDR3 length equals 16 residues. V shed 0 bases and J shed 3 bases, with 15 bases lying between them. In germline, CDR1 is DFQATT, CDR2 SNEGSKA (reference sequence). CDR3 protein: CSARDLLRDLYNEQFF. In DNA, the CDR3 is TGCAGTGCTAGAGATCTCCTAAGGGACCTCTACAATGAGCAGTTCTTC.

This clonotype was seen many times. The CDR3 nucleotides read TGCAGTGCCCACGGGAGAGCAGACTACGAGCAGTACTTC. Its protein product is CSAHGRADYEQYF. This rearrangement joins TRBV20-1 to TRBJ2-7; a possible D gene is TRBD2 (6 bases). The V end lost 6 bases, the J end lost 3 bases, and 15 bases lay between the germline ends. The germline V gene encodes CDR1 DFQATT and CDR2 SNEGSKA (reference sequence). The CDR3 loop spans 13 amino acids.

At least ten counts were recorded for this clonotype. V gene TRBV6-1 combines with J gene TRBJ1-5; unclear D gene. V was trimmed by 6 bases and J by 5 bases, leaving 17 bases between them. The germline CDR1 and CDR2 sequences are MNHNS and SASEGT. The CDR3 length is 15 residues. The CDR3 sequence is CASSLFSSSDQPQHF. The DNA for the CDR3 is TGTGCCAGCAGCCTATTCTCTTCGAGTGATCAGCCCCAGCATTTT.

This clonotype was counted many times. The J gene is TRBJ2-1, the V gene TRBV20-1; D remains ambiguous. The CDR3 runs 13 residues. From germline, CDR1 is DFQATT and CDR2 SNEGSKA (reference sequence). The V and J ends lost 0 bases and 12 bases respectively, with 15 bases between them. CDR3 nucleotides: TGCAGTGCTAGAGATCCCCCCACCCTCGGGCAGTTCTTC. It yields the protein CSARDPPTLGQFF.

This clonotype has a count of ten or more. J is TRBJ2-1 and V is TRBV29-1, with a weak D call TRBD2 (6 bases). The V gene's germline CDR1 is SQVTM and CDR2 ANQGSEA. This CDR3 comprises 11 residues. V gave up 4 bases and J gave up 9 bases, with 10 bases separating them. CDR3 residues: CSVVSSVEQFF. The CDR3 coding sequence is TGCAGCGTTGTGTCTAGCGTTGAGCAGTTCTTC.

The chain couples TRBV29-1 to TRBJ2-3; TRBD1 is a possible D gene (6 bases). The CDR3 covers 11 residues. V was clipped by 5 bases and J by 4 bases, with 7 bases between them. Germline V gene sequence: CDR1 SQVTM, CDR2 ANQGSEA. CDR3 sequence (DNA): TGCAGCGTTAGGACAGCAGATACGCAGTATTTT. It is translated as CSVRTADTQYF.

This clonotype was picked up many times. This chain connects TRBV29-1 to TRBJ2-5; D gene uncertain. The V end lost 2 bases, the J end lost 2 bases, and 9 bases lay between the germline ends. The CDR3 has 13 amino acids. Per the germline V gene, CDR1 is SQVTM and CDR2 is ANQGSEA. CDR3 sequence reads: CSVERNTQETQYF. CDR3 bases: TGCAGCGTTGAACGGAATACACAAGAGACCCAGTACTTC.

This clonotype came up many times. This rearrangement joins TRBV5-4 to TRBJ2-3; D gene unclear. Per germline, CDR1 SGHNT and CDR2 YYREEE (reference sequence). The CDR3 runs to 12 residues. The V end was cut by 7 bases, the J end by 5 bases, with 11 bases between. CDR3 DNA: TGTGCCAGCCATAAAAGTCGAGATACGCAGTATTTT. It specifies CASHKSRDTQYF.

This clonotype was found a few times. The DNA for the CDR3 is TGTGCCAGCAGTCCGGGCGTTAGGGATACTGAAGCTTTCTTT. It yields the protein CASSPGVRDTEAFF. The J gene is TRBJ1-1, the V gene TRBV11-1; no firm D call. Germline assignment: CDR1 SGHAT and CDR2 FQDESV (reference sequence). V gave up 6 bases and J gave up 5 bases, with 16 bases separating them. The CDR3 contains 14 residues.

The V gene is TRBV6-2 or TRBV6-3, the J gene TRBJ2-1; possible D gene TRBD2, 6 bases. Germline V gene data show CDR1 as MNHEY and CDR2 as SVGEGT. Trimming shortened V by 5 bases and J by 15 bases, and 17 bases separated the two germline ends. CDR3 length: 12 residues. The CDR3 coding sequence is TGTGCCAGCAGTCGAACTGGAGGGCCGGGGTTCTTC. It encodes CASSRTGGPGFF.